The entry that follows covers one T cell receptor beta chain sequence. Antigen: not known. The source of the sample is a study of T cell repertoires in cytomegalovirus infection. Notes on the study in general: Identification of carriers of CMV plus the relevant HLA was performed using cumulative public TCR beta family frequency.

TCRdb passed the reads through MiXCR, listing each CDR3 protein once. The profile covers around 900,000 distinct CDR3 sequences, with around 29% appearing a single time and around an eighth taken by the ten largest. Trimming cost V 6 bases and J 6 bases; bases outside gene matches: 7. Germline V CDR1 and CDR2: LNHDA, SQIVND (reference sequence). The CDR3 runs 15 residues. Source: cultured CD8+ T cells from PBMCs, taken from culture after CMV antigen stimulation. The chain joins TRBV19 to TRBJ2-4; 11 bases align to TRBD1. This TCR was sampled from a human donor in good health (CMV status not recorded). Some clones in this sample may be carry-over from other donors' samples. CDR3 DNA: TGTGCCAGTAGCCCAGGACAGGGGGCAAGAAACATTCAGTACTTC. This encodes CASSPGQGARNIQYF.